This is a list of T cell receptor beta chains from one sample in a study of blood T cell repertoires in COVID-19. Repertoires were generated with immunoSEQ multiplex PCR, while TCRdb's copy carries only in-frame clones and drops some. Here the sample spans approximately 320,000 clones, 65% to 90% being singletons. Sequencing was carried out using peripheral blood. The source is a human donor in a cohort sampled during active COVID-19. Each CDR3 is given with its conserved first and last residue. The order of the fields is V gene, J gene, clone size, D gene, CDR3 protein, CDR3 DNA. The D gene is left open where the match is weak. The size field is filled for only some rows; it gives once, few, many or a size class.

v_gene: TRBV5-1; j_gene: TRBJ2-7; abundance: few; d_gene: .; CDR3aa: CASSVGDGLNEQYF; CDR3nt: TGCGCCAGCAGTGTAGGGGACGGACTAAACGAGCAGTACTTC
v_gene: TRBV9; j_gene: TRBJ2-1; abundance: .; d_gene: TRBD1; CDR3aa: CASSAGDRAYNEQFF; CDR3nt: TGTGCCAGCAGCGCAGGGGACAGAGCCTACAATGAGCAGTTCTTC
v_gene: TRBV3-1/TRBV3-2; j_gene: TRBJ1-2; abundance: .; d_gene: .; CDR3aa: CASSQPGEANYGYTF; CDR3nt: TGTGCCAGCAGCCAACCGGGAGAAGCTAACTATGGCTACACCTTC
v_gene: TRBV29-1; j_gene: TRBJ2-3; abundance: .; d_gene: .; CDR3aa: CSVGVRDEDTQYF; CDR3nt: TGCAGCGTTGGTGTCAGGGATGAAGATACGCAGTATTTT
v_gene: TRBV7-3; j_gene: TRBJ2-7; abundance: .; d_gene: .; CDR3aa: CASSPDRIKQYF; CDR3nt: TGTGCCAGCAGCCCTGACAGGATCAAGCAGTACTTC
v_gene: TRBV7-9; j_gene: TRBJ1-2; abundance: .; d_gene: TRBD1; CDR3aa: CASSPGTGYGYTF; CDR3nt: TGTGCCAGCAGCCCTGGGACAGGGTATGGCTACACCTTC
v_gene: TRBV7-3; j_gene: TRBJ1-1; abundance: .; d_gene: .; CDR3aa: CASSLSRGLTEAFF; CDR3nt: TGTGCCAGCAGCTTATCGCGGGGACTCACTGAAGCTTTCTTT
v_gene: TRBV5-1; j_gene: TRBJ2-2; abundance: few; d_gene: .; CDR3aa: CASSQDVQTGELFF; CDR3nt: TGCGCCAGCAGCCAGGATGTACAAACCGGGGAGCTGTTTTTT
v_gene: TRBV7-2; j_gene: TRBJ2-3; abundance: .; d_gene: TRBD1; CDR3aa: CASSSRTGQGTDTQYF; CDR3nt: TGTGCCAGCAGCTCAAGGACAGGCCAAGGCACAGATACGCAGTATTTT
v_gene: TRBV19; j_gene: TRBJ1-4; abundance: .; d_gene: .; CDR3aa: CASSIGYSGFSEKLFF; CDR3nt: TGTGCCAGTAGTATAGGTTACTCGGGATTTAGTGAAAAACTGTTTTTT
v_gene: TRBV29-1; j_gene: TRBJ1-1; abundance: .; d_gene: TRBD1; CDR3aa: CSSPGQGDTEAFF; CDR3nt: TGCAGCTCCCCGGGACAGGGAGACACTGAAGCTTTCTTT
v_gene: TRBV18; j_gene: TRBJ2-7; abundance: .; d_gene: TRBD1; CDR3aa: CASSPRQGSHEQYF; CDR3nt: TGTGCCAGCTCACCTCGACAGGGTTCTCACGAGCAGTACTTC
v_gene: TRBV6-4; j_gene: TRBJ2-2; abundance: .; d_gene: TRBD1; CDR3aa: CASSVAGGTGELFF; CDR3nt: TGTGCCAGCAGTGTGGCAGGGGGAACCGGGGAGCTGTTTTTT
v_gene: TRBV7-6; j_gene: TRBJ2-1; abundance: .; d_gene: .; CDR3aa: CASSSEGWADEQFF; CDR3nt: TGTGCCAGCAGCTCGGAGGGTTGGGCGGATGAGCAGTTCTTC
v_gene: TRBV7-2; j_gene: TRBJ1-2; abundance: once; d_gene: .; CDR3aa: CASSSRSFENYGYTF; CDR3nt: TGTGCCAGCAGCTCTCGGTCCTTTGAAAACTATGGCTACACCTTC
v_gene: TRBV6-5; j_gene: TRBJ1-1; abundance: .; d_gene: .; CDR3aa: CASSYGQHTEAFF; CDR3nt: TGTGCCAGCAGTTACGGGCAGCACACTGAAGCTTTCTTT
v_gene: TRBV25-1; j_gene: TRBJ2-3; abundance: .; d_gene: .; CDR3aa: CASSETRSDSPSTDTQYF; CDR3nt: TGTGCCAGCAGTGAAACAAGATCGGACAGTCCCAGCACAGATACGCAGTATTTT
v_gene: TRBV9; j_gene: TRBJ1-4; abundance: .; d_gene: TRBD1; CDR3aa: CASSVTGDDEKLFF; CDR3nt: TGTGCCAGCAGCGTTACAGGGGATGATGAAAAACTGTTTTTT